This T cell receptor beta chain was observed in a study of blood T cells in healthy people across ages. Findings and limits, study-wide: As age increased, TCR beta diversity per million T cells fell in a roughly linear fashion.

Losses at the gene ends were 4 bases for V and 2 bases for J; bases not matched to a gene: 9. Per germline, CDR1 SGHRS and CDR2 YFSETQ. The length of the CDR3 is 16 residues. PCR was performed a second time for roughly 7 to 12 cycles using a sample-barcoded 5' primer and a J-beta primer mix. The yield of each sample was at least 3 million CDR3-containing paired-end reads. In TCRdb, the 5' RACE reads were re-called with MiXCR into one record per CDR3 protein. The table has about 800,000 distinct CDR3 sequences, about 42% seen once. For this clonotype: Its antigen remains unknown.

The sequenced material came from blood. This sequence joins TRBV5-1 and TRBJ2-5, with 9 bases fitting TRBD2. The clonotype originates from a man aged 80 or over in good health. The CDR3 sequence is CASSDPSSGAQETQYF. DNA of the CDR3: TGCGCCAGCAGCGATCCTTCTAGCGGGGCGCAAGAGACCCAGTACTTC.